The 17 T cell receptor beta chains presented below share a single source sample, sequenced in a study of yellow fever vaccine responses in identical twins. TCRdb analysed the RT-PCR reads with MiXCR anew, one entry per CDR3 protein. Of about 2,600 distinct CDR3 sequences listed, roughly four fifths are singletons. This specimen was T cells from blood (PBMCs), unsorted or a sorted subset (not recorded which), taken before or after yellow fever vaccination (not recorded which). All receptors derive from a female donor who received the yellow fever vaccine.

This clonotype was seen a handful of times. This rearrangement joins TRBV10-3 to TRBJ2-7; 7 nucleotides line up with TRBD1. V was clipped by 3 bases and J by 0 bases; unmatched bases: 5. This CDR3 spans 15 amino acids. Germline-derived CDR1 and CDR2 are ENHRY and SYGVKD. CDR3 in amino acids: CAISEEGAVSYEQYV. The CDR3 region has the DNA TGTGCCATCAGTGAAGAGGGGGCGGTCTCCTACGAGCAGTACGTC.

A single count supports this clonotype. V gene TRBV30 combines with J gene TRBJ1-5; the D is unclear. The germline V gene has CDR1 GTSNPN and CDR2 SVGIG (reference sequence). V gave up 0 bases and J gave up 6 bases, with 9 bases separating them. The CDR3 totals 13 residues. The DNA of the CDR3 is TGTGCCTGGAGTGTACTCGTGGGTCAGCCCCAGCATTTT. Its protein is CAWSVLVGQPQHF.

This rearrangement joins TRBV4-1 to TRBJ2-7, with D unclear. V lost 1 base, J lost 0 bases, and 10 bases lay in between. The CDR3 consists of 15 residues. Germline V gene lookup returns CDR1 MGHRA and CDR2 YSYEKL. CDR3 in DNA: TGCGCCAGCAGCCAAGTTGCAGACCTCTCCTACGAGCAGTACTTC. Translating it yields CASSQVADLSYEQYF.

There are a few counts of this clonotype. The genes are TRBV7-2 and TRBJ2-2; D is ambiguous. Trimming left V 0 bases short and J 7 bases short, with 0 bases between. The CDR3 contains 11 residues. CDR1 is SGHTA and CDR2 is FQGNSA in the germline V gene. CDR3 protein: CASSLAGELFF. DNA for the CDR3: TGTGCCAGCAGCTTAGCCGGGGAGCTGTTTTTT.

The chain is built from TRBV12-3 or TRBV12-4 and TRBJ1-5, with a possible D match to TRBD1 (5 bases). V gave up 6 bases and J gave up 7 bases, with 10 bases separating them. The CDR3 spans 12 residues. The CDR3 protein is CASRQDAQPQHF. The CDR3 DNA sequence: TGTGCCAGCAGACAGGACGCACAGCCCCAGCATTTT.

The chain recombines TRBV7-6 with TRBJ2-1; no reliable D call. V lost 4 bases and J 5 bases, leaving 15 bases between the germline ends. The CDR3 contains 15 residues. CDR1 is SGHVS, CDR2 FNYEAQ, per germline. In DNA, the CDR3 is TGTGCCAGCAGCTCCCAACCAGAGGACCACAATGAGCAGTTCTTC. The encoded protein is CASSSQPEDHNEQFF.

The rearrangement uses TRBV20-1 and TRBJ2-5, with a possible D match to TRBD1 (5 bases). The CDR3 has 13 amino acids. The germline gives CDR1 DFQATT, CDR2 SNEGSKA (reference sequence). V was pared by 0 bases and J by 2 bases, with 7 bases between. Written as DNA, the CDR3 is TGCAGTGCTAGAGACAGGGCACAAGAGACCCAGTACTTC. Translation gives CSARDRAQETQYF.

The chain has TRBV4-3 and TRBJ2-7, with TRBD1 as a possible D gene (6 bases). Germline lookup yields CDR1 LGHNA and CDR2 YSLEER. The germline V and J ends were trimmed by 2 bases and 3 bases, with 14 bases remaining between them. This CDR3 comprises 15 residues. Here the CDR3 DNA reads TGCGCCAGCAGCCAATCACAGGGATCTCTCTACGAGCAGTACTTC. It translates to CASSQSQGSLYEQYF.

The rearrangement links TRBV11-1 to TRBJ2-5, with D perhaps TRBD2 (5 bases). Trimming stripped 3 bases from V and 5 bases from J, with 10 bases between. The CDR3 is 13 amino acids. Germline V CDR1 and CDR2: SGHAT, FQDESV (reference sequence). CDR3 in amino acids: CASSFERRETQYF. The DNA for the CDR3 is TGTGCCAGCAGCTTTGAGCGGCGGGAGACCCAGTACTTC.

The sample holds a few counts of this clonotype. This sequence joins TRBV6-2 or TRBV6-3 and TRBJ2-4; D might be TRBD2 (5 bases). CDR3 length: 12 residues. Germline V gene data show CDR1 as MNHEY and CDR2 as SVGEGT. V lost 10 bases and J 2 bases, leaving 9 bases between the germline ends. As DNA, the CDR3 is TGTGCCACCGGGGAGACCAAAAACATTCAGTACTTC. Protein sequence: CATGETKNIQYF.

This chain uses TRBV11-1 with TRBJ2-1; D gene ambiguous. CDR3 length: 12 amino acids. V was shortened by 5 bases and J by 7 bases, with 9 bases between the two germline ends. CDR1 is SGHAT, CDR2 FQDESV, per germline (reference sequence). CDR3 sequence (DNA): TGTGCCAGCAGCAATACTGGGAATGAGCAGTTCTTC. Its protein product is CASSNTGNEQFF. The full variable domain, in which reference TRBV11-1 and TRBJ2-1 provide the parts outside the CDR3, is EAEVAQSPRYKITEKSQAVAFWCDPISGHATLYWYRQILGQGPELLVQFQDESVVDDSQLPKDRFSAERLKGVDSTLKIQPAELGDSAMYLCASSNTGNEQFFGPGTRLTVL.

This chain connects TRBV6-1 to TRBJ1-2; D ambiguous. Germline CDR1 MNHNS, CDR2 SASEGT. CDR3 size: 13 residues. V was shortened by 6 bases and J by 4 bases, with 12 bases between the two germline ends. CDR3: CASRPDTAYGYTF. The DNA of the CDR3 is TGTGCCAGCAGACCCGACACGGCCTATGGCTACACCTTC.

V and J are TRBV6-2 or TRBV6-3 and TRBJ2-1; D not resolved. The germline V and J ends were trimmed by 2 bases and 9 bases, with 5 bases remaining between them. The CDR3 spans 11 residues. Germline V CDR1 and CDR2: MNHEY, SVGEGT. The CDR3 region is CASSYRGEQFF. CDR3 in DNA: TGTGCCAGCAGTTACCGCGGTGAGCAGTTCTTC.

In its sample, this clonotype was seen once. The J gene is TRBJ1-2, the V gene TRBV6-2 or TRBV6-3; D not certain. Germline values: CDR1 MNHEY, CDR2 SVGEGT. This CDR3 is built from 13 residues. V shed 0 bases and J shed 8 bases, with 10 bases lying between them. The chain's CDR3 is CASSYSEGSGYTF. The DNA of the CDR3 is TGTGCCAGCAGTTACTCGGAGGGTTCGGGCTACACCTTC.

This sequence joins TRBV6-1 and TRBJ2-1; a possible D gene is TRBD1 (6 bases). Germline values: CDR1 MNHNS, CDR2 SASEGT. The CDR3 extends over 11 amino acids. V gave up 6 bases and J gave up 9 bases, with 9 bases separating them. CDR3: CASSIGGEQFF. CDR3 DNA: TGTGCCAGCAGCATAGGGGGTGAGCAGTTCTTC.

This rearrangement joins TRBV25-1 to TRBJ2-5; TRBD2 matches at 10 bases. With 4 bases clipped from V and 4 bases from J, the junction kept 3 bases outside the gene matches. CDR1 and CDR2 (germline): MGHDK, SYGVNS. The CDR3 is 14 amino acids. The DNA for the CDR3 is TGTGCCAGCAGTGGGGGACTAGCGCCAGAGACCCAGTACTTC. Its translation: CASSGGLAPETQYF.

V and J are TRBV10-1 and TRBJ1-1; possible D gene TRBD1, 5 bases. V was pared by 3 bases and J by 5 bases, with 16 bases between. Per the germline V gene, CDR1 is WNHNN and CDR2 is SYGVQD (reference sequence). There are 15 residues in the CDR3. CDR3 protein: CASSDPGRGGTEAFF. The CDR3 DNA reads as TGCGCCAGCAGTGACCCTGGGCGGGGGGGTACTGAAGCTTTCTTT.